A single sample is the source of the 11 T cell receptor beta chains below, sequenced in a study of graft-versus-host responses after intestinal transplantation. No antigen is known for these receptors. Using immunoSEQ multiplex PCR, the repertoire was profiled, and TCRdb retains in-frame clones only, with some absent. The data contain over 90,000 clones, over 85% of them singletons. The sequencing here drew on unstimulated CD8+ T cells sorted from spleen or lymph node cells, taken before intestinal transplant. All receptors come from a human donor who received an intestinal transplant.

The V and J genes are TRBV7-9 and TRBJ2-1, with D maybe TRBD1 (6 bases). Germline CDR1 reads SEHNR; CDR2 reads FQNEAQ (reference sequence). The CDR3 sequence is 12 residues long. Trimming removed 10 bases at V and 15 bases at J, with 22 bases between. CDR3 sequence reads: CATELGDTRRFF. CDR3 in DNA: TGTGCCACCGAGTTGGGGGACACCCGACGGTTCTTC.

The gene calls are TRBV10-3 and TRBJ1-2; 7 bases agree with TRBD1. With 7 bases clipped from V and 7 bases from J, the junction kept 12 bases outside the gene matches. Germline lookup yields CDR1 ENHRY and CDR2 SYGVKD. The CDR3 loop spans 14 amino acids. CDR3 DNA sequence: TGTGCCATCACCAAGACTGACAGGGACGGTGGCTACACCTTC. Its translation: CAITKTDRDGGYTF.

V and J are TRBV7-9 and TRBJ2-3; no clear D gene. Germline V gene sequence: CDR1 SEHNR, CDR2 FQNEAQ (reference sequence). The CDR3 is 17 residues long. The V and J ends lost 7 bases and 0 bases respectively, with 20 bases between them. CDR3 DNA sequence: TGTGCCAGCAAGATAGGCACACGGAACCCTAGCACAGATACGCAGTATTTT. Its protein product is CASKIGTRNPSTDTQYF.

The rearrangement links TRBV9 to TRBJ2-1; 9 bases are a match to TRBD2. Trimming cost V 0 bases and J 4 bases; bases outside gene matches: 5. The length of the CDR3 is 16 residues. Germline V gene lookup returns CDR1 SGDLS and CDR2 YYNGEE. The CDR3 region has the DNA TGTGCCAGCAGCGTAGACACTAGCGGGTCTTACAATGAGCAGTTCTTC. It encodes CASSVDTSGSYNEQFF. The full variable domain, with the rest looked up from reference TRBV9 and TRBJ2-1, is DSGVTQTPKHLITATGQRVTLRCSPRSGDLSVYWYQQSLDQGLQFLIQYYNGEERAKGNILERFSAQQFPDLHSELNLSSLELGDSALYFCASSVDTSGSYNEQFFGPGTRLTVL.

This clone was detected once. This chain links TRBV4-2 with TRBJ2-7; TRBD2 is a possible D gene (5 bases). The CDR3 sequence is 15 residues long. CDR1 LGHNA and CDR2 YNFKEQ come from the germline V gene. V was pared by 0 bases and J by 5 bases, with 14 bases between. CDR3 sequence reads: CASSQEPDSGNEQYF. DNA for the CDR3: TGTGCCAGCAGCCAAGAGCCCGACTCCGGGAACGAGCAGTACTTC.

This sequence joins TRBV6-1 and TRBJ2-2; 11 nucleotides match TRBD2. This CDR3 contains 16 residues. Germline loops: CDR1 MNHNS, CDR2 SASEGT. V shed 2 bases and J 4 bases; nucleotides not matched to a gene: 3. CDR3 coding DNA: TGTGCCAGCAGTGAATTAGCGGGGGGGATCACCGGGGAGCTGTTTTTT. It yields the protein CASSELAGGITGELFF.

This chain uses TRBV19 with TRBJ2-1, with 7 bases lining up with TRBD2. The CDR3 contains 16 residues. J was trimmed by 4 bases and V by 5 bases; bases with no gene match: 11. Germline values: CDR1 LNHDA, CDR2 SQIVND (reference sequence). The CDR3 sequence is CASSLPGQRGYNEQFF. In DNA form, the CDR3 reads TGTGCCAGTAGTCTCCCGGGCCAGCGGGGTTACAATGAGCAGTTCTTC.

The chain carries TRBV6-5 and TRBJ2-5; 10 bases line up with TRBD1. The CDR3 is 13 amino acids. The ends lost 6 bases at V and 4 bases at J; junction bases unmatched: 2. Per the germline V gene, CDR1 is MNHEY and CDR2 is SVGAGI. The CDR3 loop is CASRTGGRETQYF. The CDR3 nucleotides are TGTGCCAGCAGGACAGGGGGCAGAGAGACCCAGTACTTC.

The V and J genes are TRBV2 and TRBJ1-2; D perhaps matches TRBD1 (5 bases). Trimming left V 7 bases short and J 8 bases short, with 20 bases between. CDR3 length: 14 amino acids. Germline CDR1 is SNHLY and CDR2 is FYNNEI. CDR3 sequence (DNA): TGTGCCAGCATCCCTAAAGGCCAGGGTAACGGCTACACCTTC. This gives the protein CASIPKGQGNGYTF.

CDR3 DNA sequence: TGTGCCAGCAGTTCGGGTGGCCGGAGGCAGCCCCAGCATTTT. Translating it yields CASSSGGRRQPQHF. V gene TRBV27 combines with J gene TRBJ1-5; no reliable D call. Germline CDR1 MNHEY, CDR2 SMNVEV (reference sequence). There are 14 residues in the CDR3. The V end was cut by 4 bases, the J end by 7 bases, with 14 bases between.

This sequence joins TRBV28 and TRBJ2-1; 10 bases align to TRBD2. The CDR3 consists of 15 residues. The junction had 4 bases not matched to a gene; V was cut back by 6 bases and J by 2 bases. Germline V CDR1 and CDR2: MDHEN, SYDVKM. CDR3 amino acids: CASSSGGGPYNEQFF. CDR3 in DNA: TGTGCCAGCAGCAGCGGGGGGGGCCCCTACAATGAGCAGTTCTTC.